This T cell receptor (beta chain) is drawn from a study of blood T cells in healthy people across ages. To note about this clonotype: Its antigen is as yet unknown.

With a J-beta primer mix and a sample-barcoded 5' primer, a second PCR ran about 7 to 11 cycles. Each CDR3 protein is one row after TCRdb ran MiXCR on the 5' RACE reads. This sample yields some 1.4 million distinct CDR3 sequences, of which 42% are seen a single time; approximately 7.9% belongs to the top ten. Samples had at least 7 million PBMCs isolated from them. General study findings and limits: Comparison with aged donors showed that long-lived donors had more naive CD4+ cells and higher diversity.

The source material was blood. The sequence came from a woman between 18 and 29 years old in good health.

In nucleotides, the CDR3 is TGTGCCAGCAGTTTTGCCCTAAATTCACCCCTCCACTTT. Its translation is CASSFALNSPLHF. V is TRBV12-3 or TRBV12-4 and J is TRBJ1-6; D ambiguous. V lost 3 bases and J 7 bases, leaving 7 bases between the germline ends. The CDR3 consists of 13 residues.